This T cell receptor beta chain was captured in a study of blood T cell repertoires in COVID-19. Overall study: Samples came from the United States, Italy and Spain, spanning acute and convalescent COVID-19. T cells, B-cell-depleted T cells, or PBMCs supplied cDNA or gDNA.

As processed by the authors: Estimated nucleated cell counts came from reference gene primer amplification. Profiling relied on immunoSEQ multiplex PCR, and the TCRdb table lists in-frame clones only, not all of them. The DNA gave D and trimming, while V, J and clone size come from that table. The data show 45,000 to 70,000 clones, under 90% seen once. CDR3 size: 16 residues. Germline V gene data show CDR1 as LGHNA and CDR2 as YNFKEQ. Trimming took 4 bases from V and 2 from J; bases not matched to a gene: 5. This clonotype was sampled from a woman aged 80 or over with active or convalescent COVID-19. The chain has TRBV4-2 and TRBJ2-7; 13 bases match TRBD2. The sample comprised peripheral blood. The chain's CDR3 is CASSRPGLAGTYEQYF. CDR3 in DNA: TGTGCCAGCAGCCGTCCGGGACTAGCGGGGACCTACGAGCAGTACTTC.